A single sample is the source of the 18 T cell receptor beta chains below, sequenced in a study of lymphopenia after photon versus proton radiotherapy. Assay used: immunoSEQ multiplex PCR; TCRdb lists only in-frame clones, some missing. Found here are roughly 25,000 clones, around 90% of them singletons; the top ten hold less than 20%. Sequences were derived from peripheral blood, sampled from a patient treated with photon-based radiotherapy. Every receptor here comes from a man aged 45-65 years with gastric cancer.

This rearrangement joins TRBV27 to TRBJ1-1; D gene ambiguous. The CDR3 is 14 amino acids. With 2 bases removed from V and 0 bases from J, the gap between germline ends came to 7 bases. CDR1 is MNHEY and CDR2 is SMNVEV in the germline V gene (reference sequence). CDR3 in DNA: TGTGCCAGCAGTTTAAGGTTTATGAACACTGAAGCTTTCTTT. This sequence encodes CASSLRFMNTEAFF.

The chain carries TRBV19 and TRBJ2-5; D not certain. Trimming took off 0 bases at V and 5 bases at J, with 7 bases between the two ends. CDR3 length: 13 residues. Germline assignment: CDR1 LNHDA and CDR2 SQIVND (reference sequence). CDR3 protein: CASSIERRETQYF. The CDR3 DNA is TGTGCCAGTAGTATAGAGCGCCGGGAGACCCAGTACTTC.

The V gene is TRBV7-2, the J gene TRBJ2-5; D unresolved. The CDR3 runs to 15 residues. Trimming left V 2 bases short and J 3 bases short, with 13 bases between. From germline, CDR1 is SGHTA and CDR2 FQGNSA. CDR3: CASSLLGRAEETQYF. The CDR3 DNA reads as TGTGCCAGCAGCTTATTGGGTCGCGCTGAAGAGACCCAGTACTTC.

The chain carries TRBV13 and TRBJ2-3; TRBD2 matches at 15 bases. In germline, CDR1 is PRHDT, CDR2 FYEKMQ (reference sequence). V shed 1 base, J shed 2 bases, and the junction held 4 bases outside the gene matches. CDR3 size: 18 residues. CDR3 bases: TGTGCCAGCAGCTTAGCCGGACTAGCGGGGGGGTACACAGATACGCAGTATTTT. It translates to CASSLAGLAGGYTDTQYF.

The CDR3 loop is CASSAGQYYEQYF. The CDR3 DNA reads as TGTGCCAGCAGTGCGGGACAGTACTACGAGCAGTACTTC. This chain uses TRBV2 with TRBJ2-7, with 7 bases that match TRBD1. Germline CDR1 reads SNHLY; CDR2 reads FYNNEI. Trimming at V came to 4 bases and at J to 3 bases, leaving 3 bases not matched to a gene. This CDR3 region has 13 residues.

The chain is built from TRBV4-1 and TRBJ2-2, with a weak D call TRBD1 (5 bases). V dropped 4 bases and J dropped 7 bases, with 13 bases sitting between them. Per germline, CDR1 MGHRA and CDR2 YSYEKL. The CDR3 covers 14 residues. CDR3 region: CASSPLPGIGELFF. Here the CDR3 DNA reads TGCGCCAGCAGCCCACTCCCAGGGATCGGGGAGCTGTTTTTT.

The CDR3 DNA reads as TGTGCCAGCCGCGGGGGAGGACAGGGGGCGAGAGAGCAGTACTTC. It codes for CASRGGGQGAREQYF. This chain uses TRBV6-1 with TRBJ2-7; 11 bases are a match to TRBD1. There are 15 residues in the CDR3. Germline V lookup: CDR1 MNHNS, CDR2 SASEGT. J gave up 7 bases and V 8 bases, and 13 bases lay outside the gene matches.

The V and J genes are TRBV5-4 and TRBJ1-4; D gene unclear. Germline-derived CDR1 and CDR2 are SGHNT and YYREEE (reference sequence). The CDR3 is 20 amino acids. V was pared by 4 bases and J by 0 bases, with 25 bases between. The CDR3 sequence is CASSPGPGARPSATNEKLFF. The CDR3 region has the DNA TGTGCCAGCAGCCCCGGGCCGGGAGCTAGACCGAGTGCAACTAATGAAAAACTGTTTTTT.

The V call is TRBV5-4, the J call TRBJ2-1; 10 bases map to TRBD1. The CDR3 is 15 residues long. Germline V lookup: CDR1 SGHNT, CDR2 YYREEE (reference sequence). V shed 3 bases and J 2 bases; nucleotides not matched to a gene: 2. CDR3 nucleotide sequence: TGTGCCAGCAGCTCCGGGACAGGGGCCTACAATGAGCAGTTCTTC. Translating it yields CASSSGTGAYNEQFF. Full variable domain (outside the CDR3, taken from reference TRBV5-4 and TRBJ2-1): ETGVTQSPTHLIKTRGQQVTLRCSSQSGHNTVSWYQQALGQGPQFIFQYYREEENGRGNFPPRFSGLQFPNYSSELNVNALELDDSALYLCASSSGTGAYNEQFFGPGTRLTVL.

This clone was detected only once. The V call is TRBV27, the J call TRBJ1-2, with D uncertain. Trimming left V 7 bases short and J 2 bases short, with 11 bases between. Germline V gene data show CDR1 as MNHEY and CDR2 as SMNVEV (reference sequence). The CDR3 contains 13 residues. The CDR3 protein is CASKRTINYGYTF. CDR3 nucleotides: TGTGCCAGCAAAAGAACGATAAACTATGGCTACACCTTC.

DNA of the CDR3: TGTGCCACCAGCAGACCGGGACAGCATTCTTTAAGGTTCTTC. Its translation: CATSRPGQHSLRFF. The chain recombines TRBV15 with TRBJ2-1; 7 bases are a match to TRBD1. Looked up from germline, CDR1 is LNHNV and CDR2 is YYDKDF (reference sequence). The V and J ends lost 2 bases and 15 bases, in that order; junction bases with no gene match: 13. The CDR3 loop spans 14 amino acids.

V is TRBV2 and J is TRBJ1-2; 8 bases line up with TRBD1. The V and J ends lost 6 bases and 6 bases, in that order; junction bases with no gene match: 6. The CDR3 has 13 amino acids. The germline CDR1 and CDR2 sequences are SNHLY and FYNNEI. CDR3 sequence reads: CASSPDRANGYTF. CDR3 in DNA: TGTGCCAGCAGCCCGGACAGGGCTAATGGCTACACCTTC.

The chain carries TRBV5-8 and TRBJ2-5, with a tentative D call TRBD1 (5 bases). The CDR3 length is 16 residues. Trimming left V 0 bases short and J 3 bases short, with 15 bases between. Germline V gene lookup returns CDR1 SGHTS and CDR2 YDEGEE. The CDR3 spells CASSLGYRRSEETQYF. The DNA for the CDR3 is TGTGCCAGCAGCTTGGGTTACAGGCGGTCTGAAGAGACCCAGTACTTC. Looking up the rest from reference TRBV5-8 and TRBJ2-5 gives the full variable domain: EAGVTQSPTHLIKTRGQQATLRCSPISGHTSVYWYQQALGLGLQFLLWYDEGEERNRGNFPPRFSGRQFPNYSSELNVNALELEDSALYLCASSLGYRRSEETQYFGPGTRLLVL.

The genes are TRBV5-1 and TRBJ2-5; the match to TRBD1 covers 7 bases. Germline V gene lookup returns CDR1 SGHRS and CDR2 YFSETQ. V lost 4 bases and J lost 3; bases outside the gene matches: 9. CDR3 size: 15 residues. The CDR3 here is CASSQTGTVEETQYF. In DNA form, the CDR3 reads TGCGCCAGCAGCCAAACCGGGACAGTAGAAGAGACCCAGTACTTC.

This clone appeared a single time. V and J are TRBV27 and TRBJ1-6; 8 positions match TRBD1. Germline CDR1 MNHEY, CDR2 SMNVEV (reference sequence). The CDR3 loop spans 14 amino acids. Germline trimming cut 5 bases from V and 7 bases from J; bases unmatched to any gene: 4. CDR3 region: CASSTGQGNSPLHF. CDR3 nucleotide sequence: TGTGCCAGCAGTACAGGACAGGGCAATTCACCCCTCCACTTT.

This chain joins TRBV18 and TRBJ1-1; D is undetermined. This CDR3 has 14 residues. CDR1 is KGHSH, CDR2 LQKENI, per germline. The ends were cut back, 2 bases at V and 3 bases at J, with 10 bases in the middle. The CDR3 sequence is CASSPGRDYTEAFF. CDR3 coding DNA: TGTGCCAGCTCACCAGGGAGGGATTACACTGAAGCTTTCTTT.

The rearrangement links TRBV12-5 to TRBJ2-1, with D possibly being TRBD1 or TRBD2 (5 bases each). The CDR3 is made up of 14 amino acids. Trimming cost V 6 bases and J 0 bases, with 9 bases left between them. The germline V gene has CDR1 LGHNT and CDR2 FRNRAP. CDR3 in amino acids: CASGGRSSYNEQFF. Here the CDR3 DNA reads TGTGCTAGTGGGGGACGTAGCTCCTACAATGAGCAGTTCTTC. The full variable domain, with the rest looked up from reference TRBV12-5 and TRBJ2-1, is DARVTQTPRHKVTEMGQEVTMRCQPILGHNTVFWYRQTMMQGLELLAYFRNRAPLDDSGMPKDRFSAEMPDATLATLKIQPSEPRDSAVYFCASGGRSSYNEQFFGPGTRLTVL.

V and J are TRBV1 and TRBJ2-2; the table calls TRBD2, which could not be checked here. TRBV1 is a listed pseudogene. The CDR3 totals 20 residues. CDR3 DNA sequence: TGCACCAGCAGCCGTCGAGCCGGGACTAGCGGGGGCCGGGTCCCCGGGGAGCTGTTTTTT. Translation gives CTSSRRAGTSGGRVPGELFF.